This is a list of T cell receptor beta chains from one sample in a study of CD8+CD57+ T cells in acquired aplastic anemia. Via MiXCR, TCRdb re-called the reads, giving one row per CDR3 protein. Among around 200,000 distinct CDR3 sequences, around 50% were seen once, and the ten largest hold roughly 13%. What was sequenced was sorted CD4+, CD8+, or CD8+CD57+ T cells (not recorded which) from PBMCs. The receptor set was obtained from a human donor with aplastic anemia. The CDR3 runs from the conserved cysteine through the conserved F or W. Each record gives: V gene, clone size, D gene, J gene, CDR3 protein, CDR3 DNA. D genes are given only for firm matches. Clone size is not always given. Where it is, it says once, few, many or a class for expanded clones.

V gene: TRBV9
clone size: NA
D gene: TRBD1
J gene: TRBJ2-3
CDR3 protein: CAPEGAYTQYF
CDR3 DNA: TGTGCTCCAGAGGGGGCGTATACGCAGTATTTT

V gene: TRBV15
clone size: NA
D gene: TRBD2
J gene: TRBJ2-7
CDR3 protein: CATSTGGASSEQYF
CDR3 DNA: TGTGCCACCAGCACGGGAGGAGCATCTTCGGAGCAGTACTTC

V gene: TRBV19
clone size: many
D gene: NA
J gene: TRBJ2-1
CDR3 protein: CASSISKRETYNEQFF
CDR3 DNA: TGTGCCAGTAGTATTTCTAAGAGGGAAACCTACAATGAGCAGTTCTTC

V gene: TRBV30
clone size: few
D gene: TRBD1
J gene: TRBJ1-2
CDR3 protein: CAWSEDRGRGYTF
CDR3 DNA: TGTGCCTGGAGCGAAGACAGGGGGAGAGGCTACACCTTC

V gene: TRBV20-1
clone size: NA
D gene: TRBD2
J gene: TRBJ2-5
CDR3 protein: CSARGLAGGGWETQYF
CDR3 DNA: TGCAGTGCTAGAGGGCTAGCGGGAGGAGGCTGGGAGACCCAGTACTTC

V gene: TRBV25-1
clone size: NA
D gene: NA
J gene: TRBJ1-2
CDR3 protein: CASSERGGAYGYTF
CDR3 DNA: TGTGCCAGCAGTGAGCGGGGGGGGGCCTATGGCTACACCTTC

V gene: TRBV4-2
clone size: NA
D gene: NA
J gene: TRBJ2-5
CDR3 protein: CASSPLGDNQETQYF
CDR3 DNA: TGTGCCAGCAGCCCCCTGGGGGACAACCAAGAGACCCAGTACTTC

V gene: TRBV2
clone size: NA
D gene: NA
J gene: TRBJ1-1
CDR3 protein: CASVRENTEAFF
CDR3 DNA: TGTGCCAGCGTTCGAGAGAACACTGAAGCTTTCTTT

V gene: TRBV10-3
clone size: NA
D gene: TRBD1
J gene: TRBJ1-1
CDR3 protein: CAISVTGKTEAFF
CDR3 DNA: TGTGCCATCAGTGTGACAGGGAAAACTGAAGCTTTCTTT

V gene: TRBV19
clone size: few
D gene: NA
J gene: TRBJ1-5
CDR3 protein: CASSEGTYSSQPQHF
CDR3 DNA: TGTGCCAGTAGTGAAGGGACATATAGCAGTCAGCCCCAGCATTTT

V gene: TRBV7-2
clone size: NA
D gene: TRBD1
J gene: TRBJ2-3
CDR3 protein: CASSLAGGQGNTDTQYF
CDR3 DNA: TGTGCCAGCAGCTTAGCGGGGGGACAGGGGAACACAGATACGCAGTATTTT

V gene: TRBV29-1
clone size: once
D gene: TRBD1
J gene: TRBJ1-2
CDR3 protein: CSVEETGVGYGYTF
CDR3 DNA: TGCAGCGTTGAGGAAACAGGGGTTGGGTATGGCTACACCTTC

V gene: TRBV25-1
clone size: NA
D gene: TRBD2
J gene: TRBJ2-7
CDR3 protein: CASRTSGGHEQYF
CDR3 DNA: TGTGCCAGCAGAACCAGCGGGGGGCACGAGCAGTACTTC

V gene: TRBV6-4
clone size: NA
D gene: NA
J gene: TRBJ2-2
CDR3 protein: CASFGGYTGELFF
CDR3 DNA: TGTGCCAGCTTCGGCGGGTACACCGGGGAGCTGTTTTTT

V gene: TRBV29-1
clone size: NA
D gene: NA
J gene: TRBJ1-2
CDR3 protein: CSVTTGYGYTF
CDR3 DNA: TGCAGCGTTACCACAGGGTATGGCTACACCTTC

V gene: TRBV2
clone size: NA
D gene: NA
J gene: TRBJ1-1
CDR3 protein: CASSEGLGTEALF
CDR3 DNA: TGTGCCAGCAGTGAAGGTCTTGGCACTGAAGCTCTCTTT

V gene: TRBV2
clone size: NA
D gene: TRBD1
J gene: TRBJ2-7
CDR3 protein: CASVHRGQNEQYF
CDR3 DNA: TGTGCCAGCGTACACAGGGGGCAGAACGAGCAGTACTTC

V gene: TRBV19
clone size: many
D gene: TRBD1
J gene: TRBJ1-6
CDR3 protein: CASSARGTGTYNSPLHF
CDR3 DNA: TGTGCCAGTAGTGCCAGAGGGACAGGGACCTATAATTCACCCCTCCACTTT

V gene: TRBV2
clone size: NA
D gene: NA
J gene: TRBJ2-3
CDR3 protein: CTSSESWGRDTQYF
CDR3 DNA: TGTACCAGCAGTGAATCTTGGGGACGAGATACACAGTATTTT

V gene: TRBV12-3/TRBV12-4
clone size: many
D gene: NA
J gene: TRBJ1-1
CDR3 protein: CASSFRANTEAFF
CDR3 DNA: TGTGCCAGCAGTTTTCGGGCGAACACTGAAGCTTTCTTT

V gene: TRBV29-1
clone size: NA
D gene: NA
J gene: TRBJ1-1
CDR3 protein: CSIKTALNTEAFF
CDR3 DNA: TGCAGCATCAAGACAGCGTTGAACACTGAAGCTTTCTTT

V gene: TRBV20-1
clone size: many
D gene: NA
J gene: TRBJ1-3
CDR3 protein: CSASGGRGNTIYF
CDR3 DNA: TGCAGTGCTAGTGGGGGGCGTGGAAACACCATATATTTT

V gene: TRBV19
clone size: NA
D gene: NA
J gene: TRBJ2-1
CDR3 protein: CASSIVRGSDEQFF
CDR3 DNA: TGTGCCAGTAGTATCGTTCGAGGGTCGGATGAGCAGTTCTTC

V gene: TRBV14
clone size: NA
D gene: NA
J gene: TRBJ2-7
CDR3 protein: CASSQGLREGRTLQYF
CDR3 DNA: TGTGCCAGCAGCCAAGGTCTTCGAGAGGGGAGAACCTTGCAGTACTTC

V gene: TRBV10-3
clone size: NA
D gene: TRBD1
J gene: TRBJ2-4
CDR3 protein: CAISPSHGQGGTKNIQDF
CDR3 DNA: TGTGCCATCAGTCCCTCACACGGACAGGGTGGAACCAAAAACATTCAGGACTTC

V gene: TRBV9
clone size: NA
D gene: TRBD1
J gene: TRBJ1-4
CDR3 protein: CASSVVTGGLEKLFF
CDR3 DNA: TGTGCCAGCAGCGTAGTGACAGGGGGACTTGAAAAACTGTTTTTT

V gene: TRBV30
clone size: few
D gene: NA
J gene: TRBJ1-4
CDR3 protein: CAWSVRKGEKLFF
CDR3 DNA: TGTGCCTGGAGTGTACGCAAGGGAGAAAAACTGTTTTTT

V gene: TRBV19
clone size: few
D gene: NA
J gene: TRBJ2-7
CDR3 protein: CASSMVPSRDEQYF
CDR3 DNA: TGTGCCAGTAGTATGGTCCCCTCCCGGGACGAGCAGTACTTC

V gene: TRBV10-3
clone size: NA
D gene: NA
J gene: TRBJ1-5
CDR3 protein: CAISDSQASNQPQHF
CDR3 DNA: TGTGCCATCAGTGATAGTCAGGCTAGCAATCAGCCCCAGCATTTT

V gene: TRBV29-1
clone size: NA
D gene: NA
J gene: TRBJ2-3
CDR3 protein: CSYRKDTQYF
CDR3 DNA: TGCAGCTACAGGAAAGATACGCAGTATTTT

V gene: TRBV7-8
clone size: many
D gene: NA
J gene: TRBJ2-3
CDR3 protein: CASSLGTGLSPDTQYF
CDR3 DNA: TGTGCCAGCAGCTTAGGCACAGGGCTATCACCAGATACGCAGTATTTT

V gene: TRBV10-3
clone size: NA
D gene: NA
J gene: TRBJ2-7
CDR3 protein: CAITRDQQPYEQYF
CDR3 DNA: TGTGCCATCACCCGGGACCAGCAACCCTACGAGCAGTACTTC

V gene: TRBV20-1
clone size: NA
D gene: NA
J gene: TRBJ1-1
CDR3 protein: CSARDPGKGNTEAFF
CDR3 DNA: TGCAGTGCTAGAGACCCAGGGAAAGGGAACACTGAAGCTTTCTTT

V gene: TRBV9
clone size: NA
D gene: NA
J gene: TRBJ1-1
CDR3 protein: CASSVGPSNTEAFF
CDR3 DNA: TGTGCCAGCAGCGTTGGGCCCTCGAACACTGAAGCTTTCTTT

V gene: TRBV24-1
clone size: few
D gene: NA
J gene: TRBJ2-1
CDR3 protein: CATSDPGGSGHNEQFF
CDR3 DNA: TGTGCCACCAGTGACCCCGGGGGTAGCGGACATAATGAGCAGTTCTTC

V gene: TRBV2
clone size: NA
D gene: NA
J gene: TRBJ1-6
CDR3 protein: CASRAGSENNSPLHF
CDR3 DNA: TGTGCCAGCAGGGCAGGGTCTGAGAATAATTCACCCCTCCACTTT

V gene: TRBV10-3
clone size: NA
D gene: TRBD2
J gene: TRBJ2-7
CDR3 protein: CAISGGVPGRDEQYF
CDR3 DNA: TGTGCCATCAGTGGGGGTGTCCCGGGGAGGGACGAGCAGTACTTC